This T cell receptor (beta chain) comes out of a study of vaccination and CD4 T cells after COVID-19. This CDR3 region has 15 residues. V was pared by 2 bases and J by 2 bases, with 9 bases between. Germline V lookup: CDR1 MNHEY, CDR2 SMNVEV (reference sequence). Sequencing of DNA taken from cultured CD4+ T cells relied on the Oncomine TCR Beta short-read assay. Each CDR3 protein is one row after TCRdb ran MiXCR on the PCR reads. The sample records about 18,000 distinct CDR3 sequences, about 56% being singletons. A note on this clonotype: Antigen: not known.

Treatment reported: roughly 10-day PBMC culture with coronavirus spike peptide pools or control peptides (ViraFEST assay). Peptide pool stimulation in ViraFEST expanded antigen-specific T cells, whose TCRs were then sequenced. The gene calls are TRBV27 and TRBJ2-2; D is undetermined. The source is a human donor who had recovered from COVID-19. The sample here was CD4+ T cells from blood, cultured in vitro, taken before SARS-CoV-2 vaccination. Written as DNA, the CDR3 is TGTGCCAGCAGTTTACAGTTCGTTAACACCGGGGAGCTGTTTTTT. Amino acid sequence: CASSLQFVNTGELFF.